The 19 T cell receptor beta chains below all came from one sample that was sequenced in a study of blood T cell repertoires in COVID-19. Sequencing was performed with immunoSEQ multiplex PCR; in TCRdb, only in-frame clones are kept and a portion is missing. The sample consists of approximately 58,000 clones, about 85% of them appearing once. Sequencing input: peripheral blood. The origin of the receptors is a man aged 35 to 55 with active COVID-19.

The rearrangement uses TRBV18 and TRBJ1-2; no reliable D call. The germline V gene encodes CDR1 KGHSH and CDR2 LQKENI. This CDR3 comprises 14 residues. Trimming pared 2 bases from V and 1 base from J, leaving 8 bases between. The CDR3 bases are TGTGCCAGCTCACCAAATCCGTTTAACTATGGCTACACCTTC. This encodes CASSPNPFNYGYTF.

The chain employs TRBV5-1 and TRBJ1-3; D gene uncertain. V was clipped by 0 bases and J by 4 bases, with 5 bases between them. The CDR3 runs to 13 residues. Germline values: CDR1 SGHRS, CDR2 YFSETQ. Here the CDR3 DNA reads TGCGCCAGCAGCTTGGAAGCGGGAAACACCATATATTTT. Amino acid sequence: CASSLEAGNTIYF. The full variable domain, its missing parts supplied by reference TRBV5-1 and TRBJ1-3, is KAGVTQTPRYLIKTRGQQVTLSCSPISGHRSVSWYQQTPGQGLQFLFEYFSETQRNKGNFPGRFSGRQFSNSRSEMNVSTLELGDSALYLCASSLEAGNTIYFGEGSWLTVV.

V is TRBV28 and J is TRBJ2-7, with D possibly TRBD1 on 6 matching bases. The CDR3 is 16 amino acids. The germline V gene encodes CDR1 MDHEN and CDR2 SYDVKM. Trimming shortened V by 4 bases and J by 5 bases, and 21 bases separated the two germline ends. CDR3 amino acids: CASSSPAAGVLDEQYF. CDR3 nucleotide sequence: TGTGCCAGCAGTTCCCCCGCGGCAGGGGTCTTGGACGAGCAGTACTTC. Supplemented by reference TRBV28 and TRBJ2-7, the full variable domain reads DVKVTQSSRYLVKRTGEKVFLECVQDMDHENMFWYRQDPGLGLRLIYFSYDVKMKEKGDIPEGYSVSREKKERFSLILESASTNQTSMYLCASSSPAAGVLDEQYFGPGTRLTVT.

The chain couples TRBV9 to TRBJ1-1, with D uncertain. V dropped 0 bases and J dropped 3 bases, with 15 bases sitting between them. The CDR3 is 16 residues long. CDR1 SGDLS and CDR2 YYNGEE come from the germline V gene. CDR3 in amino acids: CASSVVGSLGYTEAFF. In DNA form, the CDR3 reads TGTGCCAGCAGCGTAGTCGGCAGCCTAGGCTACACTGAAGCTTTCTTT.

The rearrangement joins TRBV10-2 to TRBJ1-3; no reliable D call. Germline V lookup: CDR1 WSHSY, CDR2 SAAADI. The CDR3 is 14 amino acids. V gave up 4 bases and J gave up 2 bases, with 9 bases separating them. The CDR3 sequence is CASSAIGAGNTIYF. The CDR3 DNA reads TGCGCCAGCAGTGCGATTGGAGCTGGAAACACCATATATTTT.

The chain is built from TRBV6-5 and TRBJ1-2, with a weak D call TRBD1 (5 bases). The germline CDR1 and CDR2 sequences are MNHEY and SVGAGI. V lost 2 bases to trimming and J lost 4 bases, with 11 bases between them. The CDR3 sequence is 14 residues long. The CDR3 DNA reads TGTGCCAGCAGTTACAAGGGGCTCGGCTATGGCTACACCTTC. Protein: CASSYKGLGYGYTF.

Here the CDR3 DNA reads TGTGCCAGCAGCTTAACTGGGCAGGATGATGAAAAACTGTTTTTT. This encodes CASSLTGQDDEKLFF. The rearrangement joins TRBV7-6 to TRBJ1-4; D gene ambiguous. The germline V gene has CDR1 SGHVS and CDR2 FNYEAQ. This CDR3 region has 15 residues. Trimming shortened V by 2 bases and J by 6 bases, and 13 bases separated the two germline ends.

The chain couples TRBV9 to TRBJ1-3, with 7 positions matching TRBD1. The CDR3 sequence is 15 residues long. Trimming took 3 bases from V and 5 from J; bases not matched to a gene: 8. Per the germline V gene, CDR1 is SGDLS and CDR2 is YYNGEE. This CDR3 is CASSDAGTVRNTIYF. Here the CDR3 DNA reads TGTGCCAGCAGCGATGCCGGGACAGTCCGAAACACCATATATTTT.

The chain has TRBV19 and TRBJ2-7; perhaps TRBD1 as D (5 bases). From germline, CDR1 is LNHDA and CDR2 SQIVND (reference sequence). The CDR3 has 13 residues. Trimming pared 7 bases from V and 5 bases from J, leaving 15 bases between. In nucleotides, the CDR3 is TGTGCCAGTATGGGCAGGGTGGAAAACGAGCAGTACTTC. Amino acids: CASMGRVENEQYF. The variable domain in full, completed from reference TRBV19 and TRBJ2-7, reads DGGITQSPKYLFRKEGQNVTLSCEQNLNHDAMYWYRQDPGQGLRLIYYSQIVNDFQKGDIAEGYSVSREKKESFPLTVTSAQKNPTAFYLCASMGRVENEQYFGPGTRLTVT.

This clone was counted a single time. This chain connects TRBV2 to TRBJ2-1, with 15 bases fitting TRBD2. Trimming removed 3 bases from V and 2 bases from J; junction bases left unmatched: 8. Germline V gives CDR1 SNHLY, CDR2 FYNNEI. The CDR3 has 19 amino acids. The CDR3 coding sequence is TGTGCCAGCAGTGATGCGGGACTAGCGGGAGGAAGCACCTACAATGAGCAGTTCTTC. Encoded protein: CASSDAGLAGGSTYNEQFF.

V and J are TRBV7-8 and TRBJ2-5; TRBD2 matches 8 bases. The germline V gene encodes CDR1 SGHVS and CDR2 FQNEAQ. The CDR3 sequence is 16 residues long. Unmatched junction bases numbered 4, after V lost 0 bases and J lost 1 base. The DNA for the CDR3 is TGTGCCAGCAGCTTAGCCGATAGCGGGGCCCAAGAGACCCAGTACTTC. It codes for CASSLADSGAQETQYF.

The chain recombines TRBV10-1 with TRBJ2-4; D is possibly TRBD2 (6 bases). CDR1 and CDR2 from the germline V gene are WNHNN and SYGVQD (reference sequence). Trimming took 10 bases from V and 0 from J, leaving 19 bases between them. This CDR3 comprises 16 residues. The CDR3 nucleotides read TGCGCCACCCCCGGGCTAGGAGGGGTAGCCAAAAACATTCAGTACTTC. Translation: CATPGLGGVAKNIQYF.

The chain combines TRBV3-1 (or the pseudogene TRBV3-2) with TRBJ2-5; 14 bases fit TRBD2. CDR1 is LGHDT, CDR2 YNNKEL, per germline (reference sequence). J was trimmed by 4 bases and V by 5 bases; bases with no gene match: 6. This CDR3 has 16 amino acids. CDR3 sequence reads: CASSLGTSGSLETQYF. Written as DNA, the CDR3 is TGTGCCAGCAGCTTGGGGACTAGCGGGAGTCTAGAGACCCAGTACTTC.

A single count supports this clone. The chain joins TRBV2 to TRBJ2-6; D unresolved. Germline loops: CDR1 SNHLY, CDR2 FYNNEI. V was trimmed by 3 bases and J by 0 bases, leaving 6 bases between them. CDR3 length equals 15 residues. The CDR3 sequence is CASSEEFSGANVLTF. CDR3 in DNA: TGTGCCAGCAGTGAGGAGTTCTCTGGGGCCAACGTCCTGACTTTC.

The sample holds a few counts of this clone. The CDR3 protein is CASSQGTGYNSPLHF. The CDR3 coding sequence is TGTGCCAGCAGCCAGGGGACAGGCTATAATTCACCCCTCCACTTT. The chain has TRBV3-1 (or the pseudogene TRBV3-2) and TRBJ1-6; 8 bases line up with TRBD1. Trimming removed 3 bases from V and 3 bases from J; junction bases left unmatched: 1. The CDR3 contains 15 residues. CDR1 LGHDT and CDR2 YNNKEL come from the germline V gene (reference sequence).

V usage is TRBV5-6 and J usage is TRBJ2-1; 9 bases are a match to TRBD2. The CDR3 sequence is 15 residues long. The junction had 6 bases not matched to a gene; V was cut back by 1 base and J by 7 bases. Germline CDR1 and CDR2: SGHDT and YYEEEE. As DNA, the CDR3 is TGTGCCAGCAGCTTGAGGTCTGCGGGAGGGAATGAGCAGTTCTTC. The encoded protein is CASSLRSAGGNEQFF.

CDR3 sequence reads: CAIRAGQGIDEQYF. In DNA form, the CDR3 reads TGTGCCATCAGGGCGGGACAGGGGATCGACGAGCAGTACTTC. The V call is TRBV10-3, the J call TRBJ2-7, with 10 bases lining up with TRBD1. V shed 6 bases and J 5 bases; nucleotides not matched to a gene: 7. There are 14 residues in the CDR3. Germline loops: CDR1 ENHRY, CDR2 SYGVKD.

The chain carries TRBV5-5 and TRBJ2-7, with 10 nucleotides matching TRBD2. The V gene end was trimmed by 5 bases and the J gene end by 4 bases; junction bases not matched to a gene: 15. There are 17 residues in the CDR3. Germline CDR1 and CDR2: SGHKS and YYEKEE (reference sequence). The CDR3 sequence is CASRGSLASGRVYEQYF. The CDR3 coding sequence is TGTGCCAGCAGGGGCTCCTTGGCTAGCGGGAGAGTATACGAGCAGTACTTC. The full variable domain, rest sourced from reference TRBV5-5 and TRBJ2-7, is DAGVTQSPTHLIKTRGQQVTLRCSPISGHKSVSWYQQVLGQGPQFIFQYYEKEERGRGNFPDRFSARQFPNYSSELNVNALLLGDSALYLCASRGSLASGRVYEQYFGPGTRLTVT.

This chain joins TRBV28 and TRBJ2-7; TRBD1 is a possible D gene (6 bases). The CDR3 runs 13 residues. Germline loops: CDR1 MDHEN, CDR2 SYDVKM. The V end lost 2 bases, the J end lost 5 bases, and 10 bases lay between the germline ends. DNA for the CDR3: TGTGCCAGCAGTTTACAGGGGTCCCACGAGCAGTACTTC. This translates into CASSLQGSHEQYF. The full variable domain, completed using reference TRBV28 and TRBJ2-7, is DVKVTQSSRYLVKRTGEKVFLECVQDMDHENMFWYRQDPGLGLRLIYFSYDVKMKEKGDIPEGYSVSREKKERFSLILESASTNQTSMYLCASSLQGSHEQYFGPGTRLTVT.